This T cell receptor beta chain emerged from a study of T cell responses to AZD1222 COVID-19 vaccine. General study findings and limits: The study found vaccine-associated CD4 TCRs spanning spike, dominant at 160-218 and 743-854. Donor demographics were predominantly white British with a female majority; clonal diversity may be underestimated.

The assay was immunoSEQ multiplex PCR, and TCRdb's table has in-frame clones only and misses some. The top ten hold less than 20% of the sample, which has about 75,000 clones, about nine tenths seen once. V shed 0 bases and J shed 6 bases, with 9 bases lying between them. Germline CDR1 reads LGHNA; CDR2 reads YNFKEQ. CDR3 length equals 14 residues. On this clone itself: What it recognizes is unknown.

This material consisted of peripheral blood, taken 28 days after the second AZD1222 dose. The genes are TRBV4-2 and TRBJ2-1; D perhaps matches TRBD1 (5 bases). This sequence originates from an adult who received the AZD1222 COVID-19 vaccine. The CDR3 here is CASSQDRASNEQFF. The CDR3 DNA reads as TGTGCCAGCAGCCAAGACAGGGCAAGCAATGAGCAGTTCTTC.